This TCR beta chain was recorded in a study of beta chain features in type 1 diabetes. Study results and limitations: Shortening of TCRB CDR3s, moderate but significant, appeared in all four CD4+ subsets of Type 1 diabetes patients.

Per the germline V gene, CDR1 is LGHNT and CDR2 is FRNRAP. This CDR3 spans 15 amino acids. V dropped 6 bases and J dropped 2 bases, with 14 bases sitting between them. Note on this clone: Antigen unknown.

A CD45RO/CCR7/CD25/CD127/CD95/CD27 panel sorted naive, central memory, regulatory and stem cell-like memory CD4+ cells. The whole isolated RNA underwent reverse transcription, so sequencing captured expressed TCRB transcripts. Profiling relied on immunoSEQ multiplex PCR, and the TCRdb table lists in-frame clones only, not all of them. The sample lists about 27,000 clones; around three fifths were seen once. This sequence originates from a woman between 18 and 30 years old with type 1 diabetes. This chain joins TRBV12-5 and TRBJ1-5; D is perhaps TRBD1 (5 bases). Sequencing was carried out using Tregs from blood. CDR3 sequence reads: CASGQGESGNQPQHF. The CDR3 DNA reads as TGTGCTAGTGGGCAAGGGGAATCTGGCAATCAGCCCCAGCATTTT.